A single sample is the source of the 14 T cell receptor beta chains below, sequenced in a study of blood T cell repertoires in COVID-19. TCRdb keeps only in-frame clones here, not all; method: immunoSEQ multiplex PCR. The sample yields 250,000 to 300,000 clones, 75% to 90% seen once. The material sequenced was peripheral blood. All receptors come from a man in his thirties or forties with active or convalescent COVID-19.

The chain joins TRBV19 to TRBJ2-7, with TRBD2 matching 11 bases. J gave up 0 bases and V 10 bases, and 5 bases lay outside the gene matches. This CDR3 contains 14 residues. Germline values: CDR1 LNHDA, CDR2 SQIVND (reference sequence). The CDR3 spells CATGTSGSSYEQYF. The DNA for the CDR3 is TGTGCCACCGGGACTAGCGGAAGCTCCTACGAGCAGTACTTC.

To note about this clone: Distinct nucleotide sequences in the sample also encode this CDR3. The chain has TRBV5-1 and TRBJ1-1, with 9 bases matching TRBD1. Germline trimming cut 0 bases from V and 3 bases from J; bases unmatched to any gene: 3. From germline, CDR1 is SGHRS and CDR2 YFSETQ. This CDR3 has 15 amino acids. CDR3 residues: CASSLVGQGYTEAFF. In nucleotides, the CDR3 is TGCGCCAGCAGCTTGGTGGGACAGGGTTACACTGAAGCTTTCTTT.

The V gene is TRBV11-3, the J gene TRBJ1-1, with D perhaps matching TRBD1 (6 bases). With 5 bases removed from V and 5 bases from J, the gap between germline ends came to 15 bases. Germline values: CDR1 SGHNT, CDR2 YENEEA. The CDR3 length is 14 residues. Written as DNA, the CDR3 is TGTGCCAGCAGCACTCAACAGGGCGCGACTGAAGCTTTCTTT. Protein sequence: CASSTQQGATEAFF.

This clone showed up just once. J is TRBJ1-1 and V is TRBV12-3 or TRBV12-4; no firm D call. V shed 5 bases and J shed 1 base, with 8 bases lying between them. CDR3 size: 13 residues. CDR3 amino acids: CASSQSGNTEAFF. As DNA, the CDR3 is TGTGCCAGCAGTCAATCAGGGAACACTGAAGCTTTCTTT.

V and J are TRBV28 and TRBJ2-3; D possibly corresponds to TRBD2 (6 bases). The CDR3 has 15 residues. Germline V gene sequence: CDR1 MDHEN, CDR2 SYDVKM. V was cut by 3 bases and J by 2 bases, with 12 bases left in between. The DNA for the CDR3 is TGTGCCAGCAGTTTTGGGGGGAGCAACACAGATACGCAGTATTTT. It codes for CASSFGGSNTDTQYF.

V is TRBV7-6 and J is TRBJ2-5; 9 nucleotides agree with TRBD1. Trimming took 1 base from V and 6 from J; bases not matched to a gene: 9. The CDR3 consists of 16 residues. The V gene's germline CDR1 is SGHVS and CDR2 FNYEAQ. The chain's CDR3 is CASSLGEDRGMQTQYF. For the CDR3, the DNA is TGTGCCAGCAGCTTAGGCGAGGACAGGGGTATGCAGACCCAGTACTTC.

This chain joins TRBV7-2 and TRBJ2-5; 11 bases are a match to TRBD2. This CDR3 has 15 residues. V shed 5 bases and J 10 bases; nucleotides not matched to a gene: 12. Germline V gene sequence: CDR1 SGHTA, CDR2 FQGNSA. CDR3 sequence reads: CASSGVRASGGNQYF. The DNA of the CDR3 is TGTGCCAGCAGCGGTGTGAGAGCTAGCGGGGGGAACCAGTACTTC.

The V and J genes are TRBV4-1 and TRBJ1-6; no reliable D call. Germline assignment: CDR1 MGHRA and CDR2 YSYEKL. This CDR3 is 15 amino acids long. Between the trimmed V and J ends, which lost 1 base and 5 bases, there was a span of 9 bases. This CDR3 reads CASSQGFADNSPLHF. DNA for the CDR3: TGCGCCAGCAGCCAAGGTTTCGCGGATAATTCACCCCTCCACTTT.

The J gene is TRBJ1-5, the V gene TRBV27; no clear D. The ends were cut back, 5 bases at V and 6 bases at J, with 11 bases in the middle. The germline CDR1 and CDR2 sequences are MNHEY and SMNVEV (reference sequence). There are 13 residues in the CDR3. CDR3 sequence: CASSPGLGQPQHF. The DNA of the CDR3 is TGTGCCAGCAGTCCCGGACTGGGTCAGCCCCAGCATTTT.

This chain joins TRBV21-1 and TRBJ1-1. TRBV21-1 is designated a pseudogene. The CDR3 runs 17 residues. CDR3 coding DNA: TGTGCCAGCAGCAAAGCAGGGAGGTTGGCTCCCAACACTGAAGCTTTCTTT. Translated: CASSKAGRLAPNTEAFF.

The chain links TRBV19 to TRBJ2-1; 8 bases are shared with TRBD2. V lost 4 bases to trimming and J lost 4 bases; unmatched junction nucleotides: 9. This CDR3 is 16 amino acids long. Looked up from germline, CDR1 is LNHDA and CDR2 is SQIVND (reference sequence). In DNA, the CDR3 is TGTGCCAGTAGTAGTGGGACGGGGGGGCCTTACAATGAGCAGTTCTTC. The encoded protein is CASSSGTGGPYNEQFF.

V is TRBV28 and J is TRBJ1-3, with D possibly matching TRBD1 (5 bases). Germline V lookup: CDR1 MDHEN, CDR2 SYDVKM. The CDR3 spans 13 residues. Trimming removed 4 bases at V and 8 bases at J, with 12 bases between. CDR3 sequence: CASSWQGSDTIYF. For the CDR3, the DNA is TGTGCCAGCAGTTGGCAGGGCTCGGACACCATATATTTT.

The chain couples TRBV14 to TRBJ2-1, with D maybe TRBD2 (5 bases). Trimming pared 3 bases from V and 2 bases from J, leaving 11 bases between. The CDR3 is 15 amino acids. CDR1 is SGHDN and CDR2 is FVKESK in the germline V gene. Here the CDR3 DNA reads TGTGCCAGCAGCCACGTGGGGAGCCCCTACAATGAGCAGTTCTTC. Protein product: CASSHVGSPYNEQFF.

This chain uses TRBV9 with TRBJ2-5, with 10 bases fitting TRBD2. This CDR3 has 17 amino acids. V trimming: 1 base; J trimming: 1 base; junction bases outside the gene matches: 7. Germline CDR1 and CDR2: SGDLS and YYNGEE. CDR3 region: CASSVPRTSGPQETQYF. Here the CDR3 DNA reads TGTGCCAGCAGCGTACCTAGGACTAGCGGACCCCAAGAGACCCAGTACTTC.